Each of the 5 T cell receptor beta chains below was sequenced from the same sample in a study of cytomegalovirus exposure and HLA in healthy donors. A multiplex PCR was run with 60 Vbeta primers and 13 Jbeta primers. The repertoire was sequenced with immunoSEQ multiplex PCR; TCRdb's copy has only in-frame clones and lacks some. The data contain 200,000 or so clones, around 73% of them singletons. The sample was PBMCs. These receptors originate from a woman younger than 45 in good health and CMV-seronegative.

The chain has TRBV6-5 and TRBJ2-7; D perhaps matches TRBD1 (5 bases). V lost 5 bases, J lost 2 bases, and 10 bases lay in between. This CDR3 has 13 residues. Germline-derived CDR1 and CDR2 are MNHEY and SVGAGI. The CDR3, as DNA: TGTGCCAGCAGTATACAGGTTACCTACGAGCAGTACTTC. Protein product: CASSIQVTYEQYF.

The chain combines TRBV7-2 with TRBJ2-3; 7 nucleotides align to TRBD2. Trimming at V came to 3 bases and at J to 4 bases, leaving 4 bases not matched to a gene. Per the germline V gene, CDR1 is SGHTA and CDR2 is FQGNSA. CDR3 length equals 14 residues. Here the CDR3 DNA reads TGTGCCAGCAGCTTGGGACTAAGAGCAGATACGCAGTATTTT. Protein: CASSLGLRADTQYF.

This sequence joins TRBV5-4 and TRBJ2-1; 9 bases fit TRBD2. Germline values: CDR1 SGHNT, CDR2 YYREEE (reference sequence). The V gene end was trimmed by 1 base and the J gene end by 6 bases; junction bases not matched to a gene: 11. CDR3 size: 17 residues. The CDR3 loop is CASSLLPSGESGNEQFF. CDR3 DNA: TGTGCCAGCAGCTTGCTTCCTAGCGGGGAGTCTGGCAATGAGCAGTTCTTC.

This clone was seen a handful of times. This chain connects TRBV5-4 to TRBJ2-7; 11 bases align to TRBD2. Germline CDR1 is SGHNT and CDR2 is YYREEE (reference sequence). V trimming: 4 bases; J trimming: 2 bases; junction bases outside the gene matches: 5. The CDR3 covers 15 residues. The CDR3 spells CASSLLAGGPYEQYF. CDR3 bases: TGTGCCAGCAGCCTTCTAGCGGGAGGCCCCTACGAGCAGTACTTC.

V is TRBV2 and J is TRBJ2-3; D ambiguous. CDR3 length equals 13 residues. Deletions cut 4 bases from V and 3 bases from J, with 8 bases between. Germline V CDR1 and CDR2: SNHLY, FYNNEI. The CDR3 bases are TGTGCCAGCAGTGGCGACTCAACAGATACGCAGTATTTT. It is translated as CASSGDSTDTQYF.